A selection of T cell receptor beta chains follows, all from one sample in a study of neurological immune-mediated disorders. Each CDR3 protein is one row after TCRdb ran MiXCR on the 5' RACE reads. The sample lists tens of thousands of distinct CDR3 sequences, less than 5.5% occurring once. Specimen: PBMCs. These receptors originate from a man aged 18-30 years with multiple sclerosis. The CDR3 runs from the conserved cysteine through the conserved F or W. The D gene is left open where the match is weak. The size of a clone is reported for some rows only, either as once, few or many, or as a class for expanded clones.

TRBV20-1	TRBJ2-1	-	many	TGCAGTGCTAGAGGCCGCCGGCAGTCTGTACTTGAGCAGTTCTTC	CSARGRRQSVLEQFF
TRBV20-1	TRBJ2-7	TRBD1	many	TGCAGTGCCCCGGGACAGGGAATCTACGAGCAGTACTTC	CSAPGQGIYEQYF
TRBV5-1	TRBJ1-1	-	many	TGCGCCAGCAGCTTTCGCAGGGGTCACACTGAAGCTTTCTTT	CASSFRRGHTEAFF
TRBV12-3/TRBV12-4	TRBJ2-1	TRBD2	many	TGTGCCAGCAGTTTTGGGACTAGCGGTTACAATGAGCAGTTCTTC	CASSFGTSGYNEQFF
TRBV5-1	TRBJ2-1	TRBD2	many	TGCGCCAGCAGCTTGGCTAGCGGGGTAGCGTCCTACAATGAGCAGTTCTTC	CASSLASGVASYNEQFF
TRBV6-1	TRBJ2-6	-	many	TGTGCCAGCAGATCAGCGGGACACCGTTACTCTGGGGCCAACGTCCTGACTTTC	CASRSAGHRYSGANVLTF
TRBV7-3	TRBJ1-2	TRBD1	many	TGTGCCAGCAGCCCGTCCGGACAGGGACATGGCTACACCTTC	CASSPSGQGHGYTF
TRBV18	TRBJ1-5	-	-	TGTGCCAGCTCACCTCAAAATAGCAATCAGCCCCAGCATTTT	CASSPQNSNQPQHF
TRBV9	TRBJ2-1	TRBD2	many	TGTGCCAGCGGACACAATCAGGAGTGGCGGGGGGACAATGAGCAGTTCTTC	CASGHNQEWRGDNEQFF
TRBV28	TRBJ2-6	-	many	TGTGCCAGCAGCACCTGGGGGGACAGTATTATTCTTCCTGGGGCCAACGTCCTGACTTTC	CASSTWGDSIILPGANVLTF
TRBV9	TRBJ2-3	-	many	TGTGCCAGCAGCTCGACCGGGAGCGGCACAGATACGCAGTATTTT	CASSSTGSGTDTQYF
TRBV21-1	TRBJ2-1	-	many	TGTGCCAGCAGCAAACTAGCGGGAGGCTACAATGAGCAGTTCTTC	CASSKLAGGYNEQFF
TRBV4-1	TRBJ1-2	TRBD1	-	TGCGCCAGCAGCCAAGGGACAGGGGGGGGCTATGGCTACACCTTC	CASSQGTGGGYGYTF
TRBV3-1	TRBJ1-6	-	many	TGTGCCAGCAGCCAAGCTATGGTTACACCCCTCCACTTT	CASSQAMVTPLHF
TRBV24-1	TRBJ1-1	-	many	TGTGCCACCAGTGACGGGGTTCGGGCTTTCTTT	CATSDGVRAFF
TRBV5-4	TRBJ2-1	-	many	TGTGCCAGCAGCTTGAAGGGGGGCGGCCAGCAGTTCTTC	CASSLKGGGQQFF
TRBV12-3/TRBV12-4	TRBJ2-7	-	many	TGTGCCAGCAGTTTTAGGAGCTACGAGCAGTACTTC	CASSFRSYEQYF
TRBV6-2/TRBV6-3	TRBJ2-6	-	many	TGTGCCAGCAGTTACATTTCGTATCGAGGGGCGACTGGGGCCAACGTCCTGACTTTC	CASSYISYRGATGANVLTF
TRBV4-3	TRBJ2-6	-	-	TGCGCCAGCAGCCAAGTGTCAGGGTCAGGGGCCAACGTCCTGACTTTC	CASSQVSGSGANVLTF
TRBV4-3	TRBJ2-2	TRBD2	few	TGCGCCAGCAGCCAAGCTGGAACTAGCGGGATCGAAGAGCTGTTTTTT	CASSQAGTSGIEELFF
TRBV15	TRBJ2-2	TRBD1	many	TGTGCCACCAGCAGAGCCGCGGATTTGTACAGGGGAACCGGGGAGCTGTTTTTT	CATSRAADLYRGTGELFF
TRBV5-1	TRBJ2-7	TRBD2	many	TGCGCCAGCAGCTTGTATAGCGGGGGTGCCTACGAGCAGTACTTC	CASSLYSGGAYEQYF